This T cell receptor beta chain is drawn from a study of beta chain features in type 1 diabetes. This CDR3 has 15 residues. Germline CDR1 reads SGHRS; CDR2 reads YFSETQ. The V and J ends lost 1 base and 0 bases respectively, with 7 bases between them. Points on this clone: Its antigen remains unidentified.

General study findings and limits: Patients and controls would be equally affected if PCR favored shorter templates. Patients with Type 1 diabetes showed moderately but significantly shorter TCRB CDR3s in all four CD4+ subsets.

Every participating donor gave one draw, a heparinised blood sample averaging about 100 mL. Since all of the isolated RNA was reverse transcribed, expressed TCRB transcripts were what got sequenced. Produced via immunoSEQ multiplex PCR; TCRdb's table is partial and in-frame only. The sample lists some 140,000 clones, around 9% occurring once. This clonotype was sampled from a man younger than 40 with type 1 diabetes. The sample taken for sequencing was central memory CD4+ T cells from blood. The chain couples TRBV5-1 to TRBJ2-2; D is unresolved. CDR3 nucleotides: TGCGCCAGCAGCTTGTCCAGGCCGAACACCGGGGAGCTGTTTTTT. It encodes CASSLSRPNTGELFF.